A selection of T cell receptor beta chains follows, all from one sample in a study of OX40 agonist ivuxolimab in advanced cancers. Sequencing used immunoSEQ multiplex PCR; TCRdb keeps in-frame clones, though not all of them. The sample consists of tens of thousands of clones, 88% of them appearing once. The source material was CD4+ or CD8+ T cells sorted from blood, sampled in a trial of the OX40 agonist ivuxolimab. Source of these receptors: an adult with an advanced solid tumor such as melanoma, head and neck, liver or kidney cancer. The CDR3 runs from the conserved cysteine through the conserved F or W. A D gene is named only where the DNA matches it firmly. Rows may omit the clone size; those that give it use once, few, many or a size class.

d_gene | j_gene | abundance | v_gene | CDR3aa | CDR3nt
- | TRBJ1-3 | - | TRBV28 | CASSLSGSGNTIYF | TGTGCCAGCAGTTTATCAGGTTCCGGAAACACCATATATTTT
- | TRBJ2-3 | - | TRBV5-5 | CASSFFQGRDTQYF | TGTGCCAGCAGCTTTTTTCAGGGTAGGGATACGCAGTATTTT
- | TRBJ1-1 | - | TRBV25-1 | CASSGTGSGAEAFF | TGTGCCAGCAGTGGTACAGGGTCGGGCGCTGAAGCTTTCTTT
- | TRBJ2-7 | - | TRBV15 | CATRRELGGATYEQYF | TGTGCCACCAGGCGTGAATTAGGGGGGGCCACCTACGAGCAGTACTTC
TRBD2 | TRBJ2-7 | - | TRBV28 | CASGLSGGEQYF | TGTGCCAGCGGCCTTAGCGGGGGCGAGCAGTACTTC
TRBD1 | TRBJ1-5 | - | TRBV28 | CASSSGTGYQPQHF | TGTGCCAGCAGTTCCGGGACAGGCTATCAGCCCCAGCATTTT
TRBD2 | TRBJ2-5 | - | TRBV30 | CAWSALAGETQYF | TGTGCCTGGAGTGCGTTAGCGGGAGAGACCCAGTACTTC
- | TRBJ2-4 | - | TRBV7-2 | CASSTGIGNIQYF | TGTGCCAGCAGCACCGGGATTGGGAACATTCAGTACTTC
- | TRBJ1-3 | - | TRBV9 | CASSSWDAGSGNTIYF | TGTGCCAGCAGCTCCTGGGACGCGGGCTCTGGAAACACCATATATTTT
- | TRBJ2-5 | - | TRBV19 | CASSTRTRTQETQYF | TGTGCCAGTAGTACCCGGACTCGGACTCAAGAGACCCAGTACTTC
- | TRBJ2-4 | - | TRBV10-2 | CASSDMGEAKNIQYF | TGCGCCAGCAGTGATATGGGAGAAGCCAAAAACATTCAGTACTTC
- | TRBJ1-1 | - | TRBV6-1 | CATKVGNTEAFF | TGTGCCACCAAGGTTGGCAACACTGAAGCTTTCTTT
- | TRBJ1-1 | - | TRBV20-1 | CSAIRSEAFF | TGCAGTGCTATAAGGAGTGAAGCTTTCTTT
- | TRBJ1-2 | - | TRBV4-1 | CASSQDYPAPYGYTF | TGCGCCAGCAGCCAAGATTACCCCGCTCCCTATGGCTACACCTTC
- | TRBJ2-3 | - | TRBV5-1 | CASSLVPSDPSTDTQYF | TGCGCCAGCAGCTTGGTTCCTAGCGACCCTAGCACAGATACGCAGTATTTT
- | TRBJ2-7 | - | TRBV28 | CASSTPGTRGPLNEQYF | TGTGCCAGCAGTACCCCCGGGACTAGGGGGCCTTTGAACGAGCAGTACTTC
- | TRBJ2-4 | - | TRBV27 | CASSLLQGTKNIQYF | TGTGCCAGCAGTTTACTGCAGGGGACCAAAAACATTCAGTACTTC
- | TRBJ1-5 | - | TRBV2 | CASRGAWDQPQHF | TGTGCCAGCAGGGGGGCGTGGGATCAGCCCCAGCATTTT
- | TRBJ2-7 | - | TRBV11-2 | CASSLEGLGPTYEQYF | TGTGCCAGCAGCTTAGAGGGACTGGGCCCAACGTACGAGCAGTACTTC
- | TRBJ2-2 | - | TRBV15 | CATSRQESTGELFF | TGTGCCACCAGCAGGCAGGAGTCCACCGGGGAGCTGTTTTTT
- | TRBJ2-5 | - | TRBV1 | CTSSPGTLQETQYF | TGCACCAGCAGCCCCGGGACGCTCCAAGAGACCCAGTACTTC
- | TRBJ1-4 | - | TRBV7-6 | CASSRDSGELFF | TGTGCCAGCAGCCGGGACTCTGGGGAACTGTTTTTT
- | TRBJ1-2 | - | TRBV5-1 | CASSREGGTDYGYTF | TGCGCCAGCAGCAGGGAGGGGGGGACTGACTATGGCTACACCTTC
- | TRBJ2-3 | few | TRBV6-5 | CASSYSYRTDTQYF | TGTGCCAGCAGTTACTCGTACAGGACAGATACGCAGTATTTT
- | TRBJ2-3 | - | TRBV9 | CASSLGPSTDTQYF | TGTGCCAGCAGCCTCGGGCCGAGCACAGATACGCAGTATTTT
- | TRBJ1-2 | - | TRBV7-2 | CASSLGNLGGYTF | TGTGCCAGCAGCTTAGGTAACCTCGGTGGCTACACCTTC
- | TRBJ2-5 | - | TRBV7-9 | CASSHGSNRGETQYF | TGTGCCAGCAGCCACGGCTCCAACCGGGGGGAGACCCAGTACTTC
- | TRBJ1-1 | - | TRBV18 | CASSGPARTEAFF | TGTGCCAGCTCCGGCCCCGCGAGGACTGAAGCTTTCTTT
- | TRBJ2-3 | - | TRBV6-5 | CASSLLRESTQYF | TGTGCCAGCAGCTTGCTTAGGGAATCCACGCAGTATTTT
- | TRBJ2-4 | - | TRBV9 | CASSVDGGAKNIQYF | TGTGCCAGCAGCGTAGATGGGGGGGCCAAAAACATTCAGTACTTC
TRBD1 | TRBJ2-2 | - | TRBV6-1 | CASSPPTTGTGELFF | TGTGCCAGCAGTCCACCCACGACAGGGACCGGGGAGCTGTTTTTT
TRBD2 | TRBJ2-1 | - | TRBV19 | CASSIGSTSGGRDEQFF | TGTGCCAGTAGTATAGGATCAACTAGCGGGGGGAGGGATGAGCAGTTCTTC
- | TRBJ1-1 | once | TRBV6-1 | CASNPDWNTEAFF | TGTGCCAGCAACCCGGACTGGAACACTGAAGCTTTCTTT
- | TRBJ1-5 | - | TRBV2 | CASSGEGGSDQPQHF | TGTGCCAGCAGTGGGGAAGGGGGATCCGATCAGCCCCAGCATTTT
- | TRBJ2-7 | - | TRBV6-6 | CASIRDAGGEQYF | TGTGCCAGCATTCGCGACGCCGGCGGCGAGCAGTACTTC
TRBD1 | TRBJ2-7 | - | TRBV19 | CASSPRQGAYEQYF | TGTGCCAGTAGTCCGAGACAGGGGGCCTACGAGCAGTACTTC